The source of this T cell receptor beta chain is a study of T cell repertoires in cytomegalovirus infection. Study-level information: CMV infection and matching HLA type were both indicated by public TCR beta signatures.

There are 17 residues in the CDR3. Germline V gene sequence: CDR1 LNHDA, CDR2 SQIVND (reference sequence). Trimming cost V 5 bases and J 2 bases; bases outside gene matches: 11. MiXCR, applied by TCRdb to the reads, yields one record per CDR3 protein. The sample records around 900,000 distinct CDR3 sequences, roughly 31% being singletons. A remark on this clonotype: Its target is not known.

The input for sequencing was cultured CD8+ T cells from PBMCs, taken from culture after CMV antigen stimulation. The chain couples TRBV19 to TRBJ2-3; 9 positions agree with TRBD2. The clonotype comes from a human donor in good health (CMV status not recorded). Some clones in this sample may be carry-over from other donors' samples. Written as DNA, the CDR3 is TGTGCCAGTAGTTCAAGGCTCCTAGCGGGGTACACAGATACGCAGTATTTT. This gives the protein CASSSRLLAGYTDTQYF.